These 22 T cell receptor beta chains were all obtained from the same sample, sequenced in a study of blood T cells in healthy people across ages. Alongside a J-beta primer mix, a sample-barcoded 5' primer served in a second PCR lasting roughly 6 to 11 cycles. TCRdb reprocessed the 5' RACE reads via MiXCR and lists one record per CDR3 protein. This sample has about a million distinct CDR3 sequences, with roughly 43% found just once. The sample taken for sequencing was blood. The receptor source for this set is a man aged 30-40 years in good health.

The CDR3 is CATSDVPGPPSYNEQFF. In nucleotides, the CDR3 is TGTGCCACCAGTGATGTACCGGGACCACCCTCCTACAATGAGCAGTTCTTC. V usage is TRBV24-1 and J usage is TRBJ2-1; D might be TRBD1 or TRBD2, each matching 5 bases. The CDR3 has 17 amino acids. Between the trimmed V and J ends, which lost 3 bases and 0 bases, there was a span of 14 bases. The germline gives CDR1 KGHDR, CDR2 SFDVKD.

In nucleotides, the CDR3 is TGTGCCAGCAGCTTAGATCCGGGGGAGACTGAAGCTTTCTTT. It is translated as CASSLDPGETEAFF. The chain links TRBV7-2 to TRBJ1-1, with D perhaps matching TRBD1 (5 bases). The CDR3 loop spans 14 amino acids. V lost 1 base, J lost 5 bases, and 11 bases lay in between. The germline gives CDR1 SGHTA, CDR2 FQGNSA.

As to this clonotype: The CDR3 does not end in the conserved phenylalanine or tryptophan, so this is likely a read error. The chain has TRBV5-1 and TRBJ2-1; tentatively, D is TRBD1 (6 bases). With 4 bases removed from V and 10 bases from J, the gap between germline ends came to 12 bases. The V gene's germline CDR1 is SGHRS and CDR2 YFSETQ. The CDR3 runs 12 residues. The CDR3 nucleotides are TGCGCCAGCAGCCCACAGGGAAGAGAGCAGTTCTTA. It encodes CASSPQGREQFL.

Only a few counts were recorded for this clonotype. The gene calls are TRBV15 and TRBJ2-3; D is undetermined. Germline V gene lookup returns CDR1 LNHNV and CDR2 YYDKDF (reference sequence). Trimming took 8 bases from V and 2 from J, leaving 11 bases between them. CDR3 length: 13 residues. The CDR3 region is CATARETTDTQYF. The CDR3, as DNA: TGTGCCACCGCCCGAGAAACCACAGATACGCAGTATTTT.

This clonotype occurred a few times. The rearrangement joins TRBV5-1 to TRBJ2-1; D is possibly TRBD1 (6 bases). Germline V gene sequence: CDR1 SGHRS, CDR2 YFSETQ. V was pared by 4 bases and J by 4 bases, with 12 bases between. The CDR3 runs 14 residues. CDR3 amino acids: CASSVQGSYNEQFF. CDR3 in DNA: TGCGCCAGCAGCGTTCAGGGGTCTTACAATGAGCAGTTCTTC.

This sequence joins TRBV12-3 or TRBV12-4 and TRBJ2-1, with 8 bases that match TRBD2. This CDR3 has 15 amino acids. Trimming cost V 3 bases and J 5 bases; bases outside gene matches: 6. CDR3 loop: CASSLGGGPHNEQFF. The CDR3 DNA sequence: TGTGCCAGCAGTTTGGGCGGGGGGCCCCACAATGAGCAGTTCTTC.

This clonotype has a handful of counts. The genes are TRBV6-1 and TRBJ1-2; D is unclear. Germline V gene data show CDR1 as MNHNS and CDR2 as SASEGT. Trimming pared 1 base from V and 4 bases from J, leaving 13 bases between. The CDR3 contains 15 residues. CDR3 loop: CASSEVDQGSYGYTF. The CDR3 DNA reads as TGTGCCAGCAGTGAAGTAGACCAAGGGAGCTATGGCTACACCTTC.

Regarding this clonotype: One end of the junction fails to match germline, which may point to a read error. CDR3 sequence (DNA): TGTGCCAGCAGTGAAGAGGTCAGACCCAATCAGTCCCAGCATTTT. It translates to CASSEEVRPNQSQHF. The chain carries TRBV2 and TRBJ1-5; unclear D gene. This CDR3 is 15 amino acids long. Germline V gene sequence: CDR1 SNHLY, CDR2 FYNNEI.

The chain combines TRBV18 with TRBJ2-5; tentatively, D is TRBD2 (6 bases). CDR3 length equals 16 residues. Germline V gives CDR1 KGHSH, CDR2 LQKENI. Trimming removed 1 base at V and 5 bases at J, with 17 bases between. The CDR3 DNA follows: TGTGCCAGCTCACCACGAGAAGGGCAGGGAGGCGAGACCCAGTACTTC. Translation: CASSPREGQGGETQYF.

The gene calls are TRBV20-1 and TRBJ1-3, with 7 bases lining up with TRBD1. The junction had 5 bases not matched to a gene; V was cut back by 3 bases and J by 3 bases. Germline values: CDR1 DFQATT, CDR2 SNEGSKA (reference sequence). The CDR3 has 14 amino acids. Here the CDR3 DNA reads TGCAGTGCTAGTCCTGGGACAGTTGGAAACACCATATATTTT. As protein: CSASPGTVGNTIYF.

This clonotype turned up a few times. The chain employs TRBV12-3 or TRBV12-4 and TRBJ2-5; D perhaps matches TRBD1 (6 bases). The CDR3 spans 14 residues. The V and J ends lost 3 bases and 6 bases respectively, with 14 bases between them. The CDR3 protein is CASSFTGTGKTQYF. CDR3 nucleotide sequence: TGTGCCAGCAGTTTTACAGGGACGGGGAAGACCCAGTACTTC.

The chain combines TRBV28 with TRBJ2-1; either TRBD1 or TRBD2 may supply D (5 bases each). V lost 8 bases and J lost 8, with 16 bases in between. From germline, CDR1 is MDHEN and CDR2 SYDVKM. The CDR3 consists of 13 residues. The chain's CDR3 is CASGRDPFHEQFF. CDR3 bases: TGTGCCAGCGGTCGGGACCCGTTTCATGAGCAGTTCTTC.

This clonotype was seen only a few times. A read error may explain this, as a much larger clone is one base away. The rearrangement joins TRBV12-3 or TRBV12-4 to TRBJ1-2; no definite D call. The CDR3 spans 12 residues. The CDR3 DNA reads as TGTGCCAGCAATAGCGGAATGTATGACTACACCTTC. It codes for CASNSGMYDYTF.

This chain links TRBV7-3 with TRBJ2-3, with D possibly being TRBD2 (6 bases). Per the germline V gene, CDR1 is SGHTA and CDR2 is FQGTGA. V shed 5 bases and J shed 5 bases, with 17 bases lying between them. There are 15 residues in the CDR3. Here the CDR3 DNA reads TGTGCCAGCAGCCCCCGACTAGTGGGATTAGATACGCAGTATTTT. Its translation is CASSPRLVGLDTQYF.

This clonotype has a count of ten or more. The chain combines TRBV29-1 with TRBJ2-1, with 7 bases that match TRBD2. The length of the CDR3 is 13 residues. The germline V gene encodes CDR1 SQVTM and CDR2 ANQGSEA. V shed 1 base and J 9 bases; nucleotides not matched to a gene: 6. In nucleotides, the CDR3 is TGCAGCGTTGAAGGAGCGGGATTTGGTGAGCAGTTCTTC. It is translated as CSVEGAGFGEQFF.

The chain has TRBV29-1 and TRBJ2-3; D is possibly TRBD1 (5 bases). V lost 8 bases to trimming and J lost 3 bases, with 15 bases between them. This CDR3 is built from 13 residues. Germline CDR1 and CDR2: SQVTM and ANQGSEA. Written as DNA, the CDR3 is TGCAGCATTCAAATCCAGGGAACAGATACGCAGTATTTT. Translation gives CSIQIQGTDTQYF.

This clonotype was counted many times. V usage is TRBV9 and J usage is TRBJ2-1; 7 bases align to TRBD1. Germline trimming cut 1 base from V and 2 bases from J; bases unmatched to any gene: 3. The CDR3 runs 15 residues. In germline, CDR1 is SGDLS, CDR2 YYNGEE. DNA of the CDR3: TGTGCCAGCAGCGTAAGGGACAGCGCCTACAATGAGCAGTTCTTC. Protein product: CASSVRDSAYNEQFF.

The V and J genes are TRBV28 and TRBJ2-7; 8 nucleotides match TRBD1. The last part of the DNA fits TRBJ2-5 better; the J call may be wrong. Germline CDR1 reads MDHEN; CDR2 reads SYDVKM. This CDR3 is 15 amino acids long. CDR3 sequence reads: CASSSGGAWGETQYF. CDR3 bases: TGTGCCAGCAGTTCAGGGGGCGCGTGGGGAGAGACCCAGTACTTC.

The chain joins TRBV28 to TRBJ2-4; D is possibly TRBD1 or TRBD2 (5 bases each). With 10 bases removed from V and 13 bases from J, the gap between germline ends came to 17 bases. The CDR3 contains 11 residues. CDR1 MDHEN and CDR2 SYDVKM come from the germline V gene. The CDR3 reads CATGPLGEQYF. DNA of the CDR3: TGTGCCACCGGGCCCTTAGGGGAGCAGTACTTC.

In its sample, this clonotype was seen a few times. The J gene is TRBJ2-1, the V gene TRBV12-3 or TRBV12-4; 14 positions agree with TRBD2. There are 16 residues in the CDR3. With V trimmed by 6 bases and J by 13 bases, 14 bases remained unmatched. CDR3 residues: CASSRPTGTSGGYQFF. CDR3 coding DNA: TGTGCCAGCAGCCGACCGACCGGGACTAGCGGGGGATACCAGTTCTTC.

This clonotype occurred many times. The rearrangement links TRBV6-4 to TRBJ2-3; the D is unclear. V lost 8 bases and J 0 bases, leaving 12 bases between the germline ends. CDR3 length: 14 amino acids. Germline CDR1 reads MRHNA; CDR2 reads SNTAGT. CDR3 nucleotide sequence: TGTGCCAGCGCGCTAACGGATAGCACAGATACGCAGTATTTT. It translates to CASALTDSTDTQYF.

In this sample, this clonotype turned up a few times. The chain carries TRBV12-3 or TRBV12-4 and TRBJ2-5; TRBD2 matches 8 bases. The end of the DNA is better explained by TRBJ2-7, so the J call may be wrong. The CDR3 is 14 residues long. The CDR3 is CASSFSGTRSEQYF. The CDR3 coding sequence is TGTGCCAGCAGTTTCTCCGGGACTAGATCCGAGCAGTACTTC.